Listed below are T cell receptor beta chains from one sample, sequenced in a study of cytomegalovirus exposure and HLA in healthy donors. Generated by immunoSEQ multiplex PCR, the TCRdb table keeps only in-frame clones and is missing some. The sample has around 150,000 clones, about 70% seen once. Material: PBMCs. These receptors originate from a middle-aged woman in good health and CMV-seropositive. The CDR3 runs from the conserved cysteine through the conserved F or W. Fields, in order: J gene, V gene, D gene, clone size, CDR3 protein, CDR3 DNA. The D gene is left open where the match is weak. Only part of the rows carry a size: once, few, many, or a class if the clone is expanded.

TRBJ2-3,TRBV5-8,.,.,CASSLGQGHTDTQYF,TGTGCCAGCAGCTTGGGGCAGGGACACACAGATACGCAGTATTTT
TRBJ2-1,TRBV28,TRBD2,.,CASSLWGGSGSSGNEQFF,TGTGCCAGCAGTTTATGGGGGGGTAGCGGGAGTTCAGGCAATGAGCAGTTCTTC
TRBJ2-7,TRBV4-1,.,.,CASSPPGHEQYF,TGCGCCAGCAGTCCGCCAGGGCACGAGCAGTACTTC
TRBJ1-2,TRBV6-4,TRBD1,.,CASSDSWGTGGESFSYYGYTF,TGTGCCAGCAGTGACTCTTGGGGGACAGGCGGGGAGTCCTTCTCGTACTATGGCTACACCTTC
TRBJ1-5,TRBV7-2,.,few,CASSSTDSNQPQHF,TGTGCCAGCAGCTCGACAGATAGCAATCAGCCCCAGCATTTT
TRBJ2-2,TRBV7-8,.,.,CASSSQGSSNTGELFF,TGTGCCAGCAGCTCACAGGGTTCTTCGAACACCGGGGAGCTGTTTTTT
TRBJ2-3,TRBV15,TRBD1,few,CATSTQPGQGATDTQYF,TGTGCCACCAGCACACAACCGGGACAGGGAGCGACAGATACGCAGTATTTT
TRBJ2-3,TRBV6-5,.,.,CASSYSMATDTQYF,TGTGCCAGCAGTTACTCAATGGCCACAGATACGCAGTATTTT
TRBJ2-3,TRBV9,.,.,CASSVVPRDGNTQYF,TGTGCCAGCAGCGTAGTCCCCAGGGATGGGAATACGCAGTATTTT
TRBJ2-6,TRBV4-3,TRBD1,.,CASSPTGGNVGANVLTF,TGCGCCAGCAGCCCAACAGGGGGAAATGTGGGGGCCAACGTCCTGACTTTC
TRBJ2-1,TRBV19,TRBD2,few,CASSPTLAGGTEHNEQFF,TGTGCCAGTAGTCCCACTCTAGCGGGGGGAACGGAACACAATGAGCAGTTCTTC
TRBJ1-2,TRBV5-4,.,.,CASSFEQNYGYTF,TGTGCCAGCAGCTTCGAACAAAACTATGGCTACACCTTC
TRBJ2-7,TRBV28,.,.,CASSLTSEAYEQYF,TGTGCCAGCAGTTTGACATCGGAGGCCTACGAGCAGTACTTC
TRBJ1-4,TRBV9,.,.,CASTASGTTNEKLFF,TGTGCCAGCACCGCTTCGGGGACTACTAATGAAAAACTGTTTTTT
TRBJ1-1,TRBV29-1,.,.,CSGGDQNTEAFF,TGCAGCGGGGGAGACCAGAACACTGAAGCTTTCTTT
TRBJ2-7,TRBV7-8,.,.,CASSSGTGLYEQYF,TGTGCCAGCAGCTCCGGGACGGGACTGTACGAGCAGTACTTC
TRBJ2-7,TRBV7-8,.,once,CASSFPQTVPSSYEQYF,TGTGCCAGCAGCTTCCCCCAGACAGTTCCAAGCTCCTACGAGCAGTACTTC
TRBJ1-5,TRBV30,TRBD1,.,CAWWVTRDRGHQPQNF,TGTGCCTGGTGGGTCACTCGGGACAGGGGTCATCAGCCCCAGAATTTT
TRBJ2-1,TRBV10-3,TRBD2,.,CAISDGSGGYNEQFF,TGTGCCATCAGTGATGGTAGCGGGGGGTACAATGAGCAGTTCTTC
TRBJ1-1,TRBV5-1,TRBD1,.,CASSPPGTGVLLNTEAFF,TGCGCCAGCAGCCCGCCCGGGACAGGGGTCCTATTGAACACTGAAGCTTTCTTT
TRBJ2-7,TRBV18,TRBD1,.,CASSPGQVGDEQYF,TGTGCCAGCTCACCCGGACAGGTTGGAGACGAGCAGTACTTC
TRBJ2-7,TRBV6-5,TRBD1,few,CASSYSPGQGYEQYF,TGTGCCAGCAGTTACTCCCCGGGACAGGGTTACGAGCAGTACTTC